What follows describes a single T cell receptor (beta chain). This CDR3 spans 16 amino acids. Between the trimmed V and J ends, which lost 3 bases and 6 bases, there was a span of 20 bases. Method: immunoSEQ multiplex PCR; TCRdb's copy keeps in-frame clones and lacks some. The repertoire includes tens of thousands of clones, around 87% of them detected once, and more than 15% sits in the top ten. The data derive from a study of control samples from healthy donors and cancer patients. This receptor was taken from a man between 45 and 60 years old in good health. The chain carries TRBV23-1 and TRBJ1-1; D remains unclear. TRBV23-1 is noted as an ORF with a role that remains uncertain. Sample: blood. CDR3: CASSQGRPYSCAEAFF. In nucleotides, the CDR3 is TGCGCCAGCAGTCAGGGCCGGCCTTATTCCTGCGCTGAAGCTTTCTTT.